These 12 T cell receptor beta chains originate from one sample sequenced in a study of T cells in tuberculosis. Profiled with immunoSEQ multiplex PCR; TCRdb holds only in-frame clones, not every one. Counted here are 88,000 or so clones, under 95% occurring once; the ten biggest clones make up approximately 2%. Sorting used thawed, overnight-rested PBMC stained with anti-CD3, a viability dye and GMM-loaded CD1B tetramer. The lipid loaded on the CD1B tetramers was C32 glucose monomycolate from Rhodococcus equi. Material for sequencing was CD1b-GMM tetramer-negative cells sorted from PBMCs. Source of these receptors: an adult woman with latent tuberculosis.

Comments on this clone: At one end, the junction sequence differs from germline, possibly due to a read error. The genes are TRBV7-8 and TRBJ1-3, with 7 bases fitting TRBD1. The germline CDR1 and CDR2 sequences are SGHVS and FQNEAQ. The CDR3 length is 14 residues. Here the CDR3 reads CASSVATGGNTIYF. CDR3 nucleotides: TGTGCCAGCAGCGTAGCGACAGGGGGAAACACCATATATTTT.

This rearrangement joins TRBV6-1 to TRBJ2-7; 10 bases line up with TRBD1. Germline V lookup: CDR1 MNHNS, CDR2 SASEGT. The CDR3 is 14 amino acids. J was trimmed by 5 bases and V by 5 bases; bases with no gene match: 6. CDR3 coding DNA: TGTGCCAGCAGTCCCGGACAGGGGGGTCACGAGCAGTACTTC. It translates to CASSPGQGGHEQYF.

The rearrangement joins TRBV19 to TRBJ1-2; 7 bases match TRBD1. This CDR3 is built from 13 residues. V was pared by 7 bases and J by 8 bases, with 10 bases of the junction left unmatched. Germline V CDR1 and CDR2: LNHDA, SQIVND (reference sequence). Here the CDR3 reads CASNRDSTMGYTF. DNA of the CDR3: TGTGCCAGTAACAGGGACAGCACTATGGGCTACACCTTC.

This clone was recorded once. V is TRBV30 and J is TRBJ2-1; 15 bases are a match to TRBD2. Germline CDR1 and CDR2: GTSNPN and SVGIG (reference sequence). The CDR3 runs 15 residues. J gave up 9 bases and V 2 bases, and 5 bases lay outside the gene matches. For the CDR3, the DNA is TGTGCCTGGAGTAGGACTAGCGGGGGGGCGAGTGAGCAGTTCTTC. Amino acid sequence: CAWSRTSGGASEQFF. Using reference TRBV30 and TRBJ2-1 for the parts outside the CDR3, the full variable domain is SQTIHQWPATLVQPVGSPLSLECTVEGTSNPNLYWYRQAAGRGLQLLFYSVGIGQISSEVPQNLSASRPQDRQFILSSKKLLLSDSGFYLCAWSRTSGGASEQFFGPGTRLTVL.

The chain is built from TRBV30 and TRBJ1-1; no definite D call. The germline V gene encodes CDR1 GTSNPN and CDR2 SVGIG (reference sequence). V dropped 2 bases and J dropped 4 bases, with 8 bases sitting between them. This CDR3 region has 12 residues. The CDR3 sequence: CAWSQAGTEAFF. DNA of the CDR3: TGTGCCTGGAGTCAGGCAGGCACTGAAGCTTTCTTT.

The chain has TRBV19 and TRBJ1-2; TRBD1 is a possible D gene (6 bases). Germline V gene lookup returns CDR1 LNHDA and CDR2 SQIVND (reference sequence). V gave up 4 bases and J gave up 4 bases, with 13 bases separating them. The CDR3 consists of 14 residues. CDR3 residues: CASSTPGTTYGYTF. CDR3 coding DNA: TGTGCCAGTAGTACCCCCGGGACAACCTATGGCTACACCTTC.

V is TRBV6-5 and J is TRBJ2-7, with 8 bases that match TRBD1. The V gene end was trimmed by 6 bases and the J gene end by 3 bases; junction bases not matched to a gene: 7. Germline CDR1 MNHEY, CDR2 SVGAGI. The CDR3 runs to 14 residues. The DNA for the CDR3 is TGTGCCAGCAGACCGGACAGGGTAGACTACGAGCAGTACTTC. Translated: CASRPDRVDYEQYF.

This chain joins TRBV18 and TRBJ2-1, with 8 bases that match TRBD2. This CDR3 region has 16 residues. Germline CDR1 reads KGHSH; CDR2 reads LQKENI. Losses at the gene ends were 6 bases for V and 4 bases for J; bases not matched to a gene: 11. As DNA, the CDR3 is TGTGCCAGCTCGTCCTCCCCGGGGGGGCTTTACAATGAGCAGTTCTTC. This codes for CASSSSPGGLYNEQFF. The full variable domain, with the rest looked up from reference TRBV18 and TRBJ2-1, is NAGVMQNPRHLVRRRGQEARLRCSPMKGHSHVYWYRQLPEEGLKFMVYLQKENIIDESGMPKERFSAEFPKEGPSILRIQQVVRGDSAAYFCASSSSPGGLYNEQFFGPGTRLTVL.

This chain links TRBV7-2 with TRBJ2-7, with D possibly being TRBD1 (5 bases). This CDR3 spans 13 amino acids. Germline V gene data show CDR1 as SGHTA and CDR2 as FQGNSA. Trimming cost V 1 base and J 2 bases, with 6 bases left between them. CDR3 coding DNA: TGTGCCAGCAGCTTAGGGGGCCCCTACGAGCAGTACGTC. Its protein is CASSLGGPYEQYV.

The V and J genes are TRBV21-1 and TRBJ2-5; the D call of TRBD2 is as the table states it, not checked on the DNA. TRBV21-1 is classified as a pseudogene. There are 15 residues in the CDR3. CDR3 coding DNA: TGTGCCAGCAGGACGGTAGCGGGGGGGTTGGAGACCCAGTACTTC. It is translated as CASRTVAGGLETQYF.

This chain uses TRBV11-3 with TRBJ2-3; possibly TRBD1 for D (6 bases). The CDR3 runs 14 residues. With 5 bases removed from V and 6 bases from J, the gap between germline ends came to 15 bases. CDR1 and CDR2 from the germline V gene are SGHNT and YENEEA. CDR3 residues: CASSVTQGSDTQYF. In nucleotides, the CDR3 is TGTGCCAGCAGCGTAACACAGGGATCTGATACGCAGTATTTT.

This chain links TRBV7-2 with TRBJ2-3, with a weak D call TRBD2 (6 bases). This CDR3 has 13 residues. The V end lost 6 bases, the J end lost 4 bases, and 11 bases lay between the germline ends. Germline-derived CDR1 and CDR2 are SGHTA and FQGNSA. CDR3 DNA: TGTGCCAGCAGGTTGACGGGGGCAGATACGCAGTATTTT. It codes for CASRLTGADTQYF.